Given below is one T cell receptor (beta chain) in context. Its antigen is not known. The entry originates in a study of PD-1 blockade in classical Hodgkin lymphoma. Study-level findings and limits: Complete responders had baseline diversity similar to newly diagnosed patients.

V lost 10 bases, J lost 3 bases, and 3 bases stayed unmatched. Per germline, CDR1 ENHRY and CDR2 SYGVKD. The CDR3 is 12 residues long. Time point specified: cycle 4 day 1 (C4D1), after less than 7 weeks of nivolumab. Autologous stem cell transplantation was followed by relapse in every patient, and brentuximab vedotin exposure varied. Negative selection with magnetic separation was used to purify CD4+ T cells from thawed PBMCs. Only in-frame clones appear in the TCRdb table, and some are missing; sequencing was by immunoSEQ multiplex PCR. Of 20,000 to 25,000 clones detected, approximately 65% appear once; the ten largest clones hold 1% to 1.5%.

This rearrangement joins TRBV10-3 to TRBJ1-1; 9 nucleotides line up with TRBD1. The sequencing used CD4+ T cells from blood, collected before the fourth cycle of nivolumab. The clonotype originates from a human donor with classical Hodgkin lymphoma. The DNA for the CDR3 is TGTGCCAGTGGACAGGGGCACACTGAAGCTTTCTTT. As protein: CASGQGHTEAFF.